This TCR beta chain was profiled in a study of T-cell memory formation after mild COVID-19. The study, taken as a whole, reports: Largely, contracting CD4+ clones fell within CM and EM, and contracting CD8+ clones within EMRA. Some responding clones appeared in pre-infection memory, suggesting cross-reactive memory joined. CD4+ bias marked clones expanding day 15 to 37, unlike balanced contracting clones.

V lost 2 bases, J lost 4 bases, and 9 bases lay in between. CDR3 length: 14 residues. The germline V gene has CDR1 SEHNR and CDR2 FQNEAQ (reference sequence). 5'RACE with constant-segment primers yielded barcoded, UMI-tagged TCR alpha and TCR beta cDNA libraries. A single record per CDR3 protein comes from TCRdb applying MiXCR to the 5' RACE reads. This table has 250,000 to 350,000 distinct CDR3 sequences, roughly a fifth appearing once. Concerning this clonotype itself: Its cognate antigen is unknown.

This chain joins TRBV7-9 and TRBJ2-1; D not resolved. The source of this sequence is a man in his late teens or twenties who had mild COVID-19 (a few samples of this study predate the infection). Cell type and time point are not known. The specimen sequenced was PBMCs or a T cell subset sorted from them (not recorded which). CDR3 sequence reads: CASSLTSQYNEQFF. In DNA, the CDR3 is TGTGCCAGCAGCTTAACGAGTCAGTACAATGAGCAGTTCTTC.